Detailed here is one T cell receptor beta chain. This specimen comes from a study of blood T cell repertoires in COVID-19. Study overall: The United States, Italy and Spain were the sources of the acute and convalescent COVID-19 samples. Sources were T cells, B-cell-depleted T cells, or PBMCs; the material itself was cDNA or gDNA.

Assay used: immunoSEQ multiplex PCR; TCRdb lists only in-frame clones, some missing. The sample records around 220,000 clones, 90% being singletons. Germline CDR1 SGHVS, CDR2 FNYEAQ. V shed 3 bases and J 6 bases; nucleotides not matched to a gene: 4. This CDR3 has 14 residues. The receptor was isolated from a young man who had been exposed to COVID-19. Sequenced sample: PBMCs or T cells enriched from blood (not recorded which). The chain employs TRBV7-6 and TRBJ2-7, with 11 nucleotides matching TRBD1. In DNA form, the CDR3 reads TGTGCCAGCAGCTTCGGACAGGGGGCGGGCGAGCAGTACTTC. Translation gives CASSFGQGAGEQYF.